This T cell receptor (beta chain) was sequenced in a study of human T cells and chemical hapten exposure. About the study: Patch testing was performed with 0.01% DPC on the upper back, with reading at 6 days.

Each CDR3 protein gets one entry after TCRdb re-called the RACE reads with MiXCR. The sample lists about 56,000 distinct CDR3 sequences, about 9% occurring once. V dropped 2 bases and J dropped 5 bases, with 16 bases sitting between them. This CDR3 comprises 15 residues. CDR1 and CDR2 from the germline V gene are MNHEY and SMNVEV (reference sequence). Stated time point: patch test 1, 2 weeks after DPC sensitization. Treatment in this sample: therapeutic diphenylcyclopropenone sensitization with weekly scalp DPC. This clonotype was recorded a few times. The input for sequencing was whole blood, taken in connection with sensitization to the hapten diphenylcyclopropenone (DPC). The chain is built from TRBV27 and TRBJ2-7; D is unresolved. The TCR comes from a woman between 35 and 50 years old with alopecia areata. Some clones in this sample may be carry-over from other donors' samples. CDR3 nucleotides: TGTGCCAGCAGTTTAACGGCTCCGAGTGGGAACGAGCAGTACTTC. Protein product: CASSLTAPSGNEQYF.